This T cell receptor (beta chain) was identified in a study of blood T cell repertoires in COVID-19. Overall study context: Acute and convalescent COVID-19 specimens originated in the United States, Italy and Spain. PBMCs, B-cell-depleted T cells, or T cells provided the cDNA or gDNA that made up the material.

Germline loops: CDR1 LGHNT, CDR2 FRNRAP. Trimming pared 5 bases from V and 2 bases from J, leaving 15 bases between. The CDR3 covers 16 residues. In the original workflow: The authors estimated nucleated cell counts from reference gene primer amplification. Profiling relied on immunoSEQ multiplex PCR, and the TCRdb table lists in-frame clones only, not all of them. That table is the source of V, J and clone size, and D and trimming were worked out from the DNA. Of roughly 190,000 clones in the sample, 85% were seen once. The TCR comes from a woman aged 55 to 70 with acute or convalescent COVID-19. The sequenced sample was peripheral blood. The chain combines TRBV12-5 with TRBJ2-2, with D tentatively TRBD2 (7 bases). Written as DNA, the CDR3 is TGTGCTAGTGGTCCCCCGTGGGGGGGCAACACCGGGGAGCTGTTTTTT. Its translation: CASGPPWGGNTGELFF. Full variable domain (remainder filled in from reference TRBV12-5 and TRBJ2-2): DARVTQTPRHKVTEMGQEVTMRCQPILGHNTVFWYRQTMMQGLELLAYFRNRAPLDDSGMPKDRFSAEMPDATLATLKIQPSEPRDSAVYFCASGPPWGGNTGELFFGEGSRLTVL.